These T cell receptor beta chains were read from a single sample in a study of T cells after yellow fever vaccination. A single record per CDR3 protein comes from TCRdb applying MiXCR to the 5' RACE reads. The data contain tens of thousands of distinct CDR3 sequences, about 6.3% of them singletons. The sequencing here drew on PBMCs, either bulk or a sorted T-cell subset (CD4+, CD8+, memory, or dextramer-sorted; not recorded which), taken on the day of the first yellow fever vaccination. The receptors were sampled from a man younger than 35 who received the YFV17D yellow fever vaccine. The CDR3 runs from the conserved cysteine through the conserved F or W. Fields, in order: V gene, D gene, J gene, CDR3 protein. D genes are given only for firm matches.

v_call: TRBV4-2; d_call: .; j_call: TRBJ1-4; cdr3_aa: CASSQEPGGSANEKLFF
v_call: TRBV4-2; d_call: .; j_call: TRBJ1-1; cdr3_aa: CASSPDPDSLMNTEAFF
v_call: TRBV20-1; d_call: TRBD1; j_call: TRBJ2-1; cdr3_aa: CSARRGPWDEQFF
v_call: TRBV7-6; d_call: TRBD2; j_call: TRBJ2-7; cdr3_aa: CASSLSGGGQYEQYF
v_call: TRBV4-3; d_call: TRBD1; j_call: TRBJ2-7; cdr3_aa: CASSQGTGYEQYF
v_call: TRBV21-1; d_call: .; j_call: TRBJ2-7; cdr3_aa: CASSSPGTSGGNEQYF
v_call: TRBV7-2; d_call: TRBD2; j_call: TRBJ2-3; cdr3_aa: CASYGGGASGSLDTQYF
v_call: TRBV5-4; d_call: TRBD1; j_call: TRBJ1-2; cdr3_aa: CASSGGDRVNYGYTF
v_call: TRBV6-5; d_call: .; j_call: TRBJ1-3; cdr3_aa: CASSRTSDSGGNTIYF
v_call: TRBV2; d_call: .; j_call: TRBJ2-3; cdr3_aa: CASGTPQGTQYF
v_call: TRBV12-3/TRBV12-4; d_call: .; j_call: TRBJ1-2; cdr3_aa: CASSPYQGMIFSYGYTF
v_call: TRBV6-2/TRBV6-3; d_call: .; j_call: TRBJ2-5; cdr3_aa: CASSLVSWETQYF
v_call: TRBV15; d_call: TRBD2; j_call: TRBJ2-3; cdr3_aa: CATSRGLAEVTDTQYF
v_call: TRBV6-5; d_call: TRBD2; j_call: TRBJ2-1; cdr3_aa: CASTYGGGGARNEQFF
v_call: TRBV5-1; d_call: .; j_call: TRBJ1-2; cdr3_aa: CASSLVGADYGYTF
v_call: TRBV13; d_call: .; j_call: TRBJ2-3; cdr3_aa: CASSLDADTQYF
v_call: TRBV3-1; d_call: .; j_call: TRBJ1-1; cdr3_aa: CASSLPGRLNTEAFF
v_call: TRBV20-1; d_call: .; j_call: TRBJ1-3; cdr3_aa: CSATSGEGSGNTIYF
v_call: TRBV6-2/TRBV6-3; d_call: TRBD1; j_call: TRBJ1-1; cdr3_aa: CASRYPTGVPEAFF
v_call: TRBV15; d_call: TRBD1; j_call: TRBJ1-3; cdr3_aa: CATSRDLTGTGSGNTIYF
v_call: TRBV12-3/TRBV12-4; d_call: .; j_call: TRBJ2-2; cdr3_aa: CASSPLGTGELFF
v_call: TRBV2; d_call: .; j_call: TRBJ2-5; cdr3_aa: CASERGAQETQYF
v_call: TRBV4-2; d_call: TRBD1; j_call: TRBJ1-6; cdr3_aa: CASSQDRGTGGSPLHF
v_call: TRBV7-6; d_call: .; j_call: TRBJ1-1; cdr3_aa: CASSLGGDKNTEAFF
v_call: TRBV7-9; d_call: .; j_call: TRBJ2-5; cdr3_aa: CASSPRAQETQYF